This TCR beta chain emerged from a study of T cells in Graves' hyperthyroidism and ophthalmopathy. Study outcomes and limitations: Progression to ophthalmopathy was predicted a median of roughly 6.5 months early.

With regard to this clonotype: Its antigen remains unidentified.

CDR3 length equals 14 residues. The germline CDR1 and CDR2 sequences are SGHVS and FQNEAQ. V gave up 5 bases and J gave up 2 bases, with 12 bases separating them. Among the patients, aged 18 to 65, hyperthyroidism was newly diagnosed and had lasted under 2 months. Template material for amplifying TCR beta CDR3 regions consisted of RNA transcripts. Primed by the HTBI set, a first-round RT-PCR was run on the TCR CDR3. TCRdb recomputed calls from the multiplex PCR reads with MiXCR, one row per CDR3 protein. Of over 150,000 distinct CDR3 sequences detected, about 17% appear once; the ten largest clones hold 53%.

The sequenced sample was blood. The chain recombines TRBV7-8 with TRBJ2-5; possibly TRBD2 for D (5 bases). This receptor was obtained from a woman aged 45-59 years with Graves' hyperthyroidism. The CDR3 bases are TGTGCCAGCAGCCCATCGTCGGGGCAAGAGACCCAGTACTTC. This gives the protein CASSPSSGQETQYF.